The clone carrying this TCR beta chain was recorded once. Its target is unknown. This sample is part of a study of T cell responses to AZD1222 COVID-19 vaccine. Study at large: Second-dose recipients at about 4 or about 12 weeks were treated as one pooled group. Broader study findings: Repertoires in all cases were sampled only once the peak T cell response had passed.

Profiling relied on immunoSEQ multiplex PCR, and the TCRdb table lists in-frame clones only, not all of them. The sample holds 150,000 to 180,000 clones; about 87% are singletons and the top ten take 2.5% to 4%. V was cut by 1 base and J by 4 bases, with 10 bases left in between. The germline V gene has CDR1 LGHDT and CDR2 YNNKEL (reference sequence). The CDR3 is 14 amino acids. The gene calls are TRBV3-1 (or the pseudogene TRBV3-2) and TRBJ1-2, with D unresolved. The sequence was obtained from an adult in good health. Material: peripheral blood, obtained on day 0 of AZD1222 vaccination. The DNA of the CDR3 is TGTGCCAGCAGCCAAGTTGAGAAACCCTATGGCTACACCTTC. This translates into CASSQVEKPYGYTF.